These 18 T cell receptor beta chains were all obtained from the same sample, sequenced in a study of blood T cell repertoires in COVID-19 (dated by TCRdb to between 2020 and 2021). The library was produced with the immunoSEQ multiplex PCR assay. TCRdb took over this immuneACCESS table, retaining in-frame rearrangements with V and J assigned. Such tables are incomplete; in checked studies, under half of the missing clones stem from an unresolved V gene, and the remainder is unexplained. Recorded for this sample are 200,000 to 300,000 clones; approximately 86% of them occurred a single time. The ten largest clones take up around 5.2% of the sample. The sample was peripheral blood. These receptors originate from a human donor in a cohort sampled during active COVID-19.

The chain couples TRBV7-9 to TRBJ1-4, with D maybe TRBD1 (6 bases). CDR1 SEHNR and CDR2 FQNEAQ come from the germline V gene (reference sequence). CDR3 size: 16 residues. The V end was cut by 4 bases, the J end by 8 bases, with 20 bases between. CDR3 nucleotides: TGTGCCAGCAGCTCGGGAATGCAGGGGATCGGGGAAAAACTGTTTTTT. Residues: CASSSGMQGIGEKLFF.

V is TRBV10-2 and J is TRBJ2-7; perhaps TRBD2 as D (6 bases). Between the trimmed V and J ends, which lost 6 bases and 7 bases, there was a span of 22 bases. The germline V gene has CDR1 WSHSY and CDR2 SAAADI. The CDR3 totals 15 residues. This CDR3 is CASSEPGLVTWEQYF. DNA for the CDR3: TGCGCCAGCAGCGAGCCGGGACTGGTCACATGGGAGCAGTACTTC.

This rearrangement joins TRBV5-1 to TRBJ2-1, with 8 bases aligning to TRBD1. The V segment lost 4 bases and the J segment 5 bases; nucleotides outside the gene matches: 8. Germline V gene lookup returns CDR1 SGHRS and CDR2 YFSETQ. The CDR3 loop spans 15 amino acids. CDR3 nucleotide sequence: TGCGCCAGCAGCCTCCGGACAGGGTCTAACAATGAGCAGTTCTTC. Its translation is CASSLRTGSNNEQFF.

This clone has a handful of counts. The chain recombines TRBV6-2 or TRBV6-3 with TRBJ2-7; 9 bases agree with TRBD1. Per the germline V gene, CDR1 is MNHEY and CDR2 is SVGEGT. The J segment lost 5 bases and the V segment lost 1 base, leaving 3 bases of the junction unmatched. This CDR3 region has 14 residues. The CDR3 is CASSYWDRVDEQYF. The CDR3 DNA reads as TGTGCCAGCAGTTACTGGGACAGGGTTGACGAGCAGTACTTC.

This sequence joins TRBV28 and TRBJ2-5; 9 bases are shared with TRBD2. Looked up from germline, CDR1 is MDHEN and CDR2 is SYDVKM. Trimming cost V 6 bases and J 2 bases; bases outside gene matches: 10. The CDR3 extends over 16 amino acids. The CDR3 loop reads CASSPIRLAEQETQYF. CDR3 nucleotides: TGTGCCAGCAGCCCCATACGACTAGCGGAGCAAGAGACCCAGTACTTC.

This clone was seen once. The chain couples TRBV3-1 (or the pseudogene TRBV3-2) to TRBJ1-4, with D possibly TRBD1 on 6 matching bases. This CDR3 has 14 residues. Trimming left V 8 bases short and J 7 bases short, with 17 bases between. CDR1 LGHDT and CDR2 YNNKEL come from the germline V gene (reference sequence). The CDR3 DNA sequence: TGTGCCAGCGGACAGACGGGTGGGGTTGAAAAACTGTTTTTT. This gives the protein CASGQTGGVEKLFF.

The chain carries TRBV10-1 and TRBJ2-7; 9 positions agree with TRBD2. The germline V gene has CDR1 WNHNN and CDR2 SYGVQD (reference sequence). J lost 5 bases, V lost 3 bases, and 5 bases had no gene match. This CDR3 contains 14 residues. CDR3 loop: CASSDSGSVDEQYF. The CDR3 DNA reads TGCGCCAGCAGTGATAGCGGGAGCGTCGACGAGCAGTACTTC.

The rearrangement joins TRBV5-4 to TRBJ2-2; D is possibly TRBD2 (5 bases). Germline V gene sequence: CDR1 SGHNT, CDR2 YYREEE (reference sequence). CDR3 length: 15 amino acids. Between the trimmed V and J ends, which lost 0 bases and 4 bases, there was a span of 10 bases. The CDR3: CASSLARGFTGELFF. In DNA form, the CDR3 reads TGTGCCAGCAGCTTGGCGAGAGGGTTCACCGGGGAGCTGTTTTTT.

The gene calls are TRBV28 and TRBJ1-1; D possibly corresponds to TRBD1 (5 bases). Germline CDR1 is MDHEN and CDR2 is SYDVKM. The CDR3 has 12 amino acids. V was trimmed by 3 bases and J by 5 bases, leaving 7 bases between them. CDR3 sequence (DNA): TGTGCCAGCAGTTTCCAGGGAACTGAAGCTTTCTTT. Translated, it gives CASSFQGTEAFF.

The chain uses TRBV10-1 and TRBJ1-2; D is unresolved. The V gene's germline CDR1 is WNHNN and CDR2 SYGVQD (reference sequence). CDR3 length: 16 residues. V was shortened by 4 bases and J by 8 bases, with 23 bases between the two germline ends. The CDR3 region has the DNA TGCGCCAGCAGTGGGAGGTTGAACGGGCAAGGGCAAGGCTACACCTTC. The encoded protein is CASSGRLNGQGQGYTF.

The rearrangement links TRBV9 to TRBJ2-1; weak D call: TRBD1 (6 bases). Trimming cost V 4 bases and J 0 bases, with 17 bases left between them. This CDR3 region has 17 residues. Germline CDR1 reads SGDLS; CDR2 reads YYNGEE. CDR3 loop: CASSSPLGQISYNEQFF. As DNA, the CDR3 is TGTGCCAGCAGCTCCCCCTTGGGACAAATCTCCTACAATGAGCAGTTCTTC.

DNA of the CDR3: TGTGCCAGTAGTATGAGATCGGGGAATAGTTGGGGATACGAGCAGTACTTC. Amino acids: CASSMRSGNSWGYEQYF. The V call is TRBV19, the J call TRBJ2-7, with D maybe TRBD2 (5 bases). V gave up 3 bases and J gave up 4 bases, with 22 bases separating them. Germline V gives CDR1 LNHDA, CDR2 SQIVND (reference sequence). The CDR3 is 17 amino acids.

This chain joins TRBV19 and TRBJ2-7; D unclear. Trimming took off 4 bases at V and 2 bases at J, with 9 bases between the two ends. The CDR3 totals 13 residues. Germline V gene sequence: CDR1 LNHDA, CDR2 SQIVND (reference sequence). Here the CDR3 DNA reads TGTGCCAGTAGTAGGGCCCTCGCCTACGAGCAGTACTTC. This translates into CASSRALAYEQYF.

This clone was observed a few times. This chain joins TRBV6-2 or TRBV6-3 and TRBJ2-1, with 9 bases that match TRBD2. The CDR3 is made up of 14 amino acids. Germline assignment: CDR1 MNHEY and CDR2 SVGEGT. After removal of 7 bases from V and 7 bases from J, the junction contained 8 bases not matched to a gene. CDR3 in amino acids: CASNPSGETNEQFF. The CDR3 DNA sequence: TGTGCCAGCAACCCTAGCGGGGAGACTAATGAGCAGTTCTTC.

V usage is TRBV19 and J usage is TRBJ2-1, with TRBD2 identical over 7 bases. The CDR3 runs 13 residues. V gave up 3 bases and J gave up 9 bases; unmatched junction bases: 5. Germline V gene data show CDR1 as LNHDA and CDR2 as SQIVND (reference sequence). The CDR3 DNA reads TGTGCCAGTAGTATTGCGGGCGGGAGTGAGCAGTTCTTC. Translated: CASSIAGGSEQFF.

Details on this clone: At one of its ends the junction is not consistent with the germline gene, which may arise from a read error. The V gene is TRBV4-1, the J gene TRBJ1-3; 10 bases agree with TRBD1. The CDR3 has 16 residues. The germline V gene has CDR1 MGHRA and CDR2 YSYEKL. The CDR3 spells CATSRLGTGESGTIYF. The CDR3 region has the DNA TGCGCCACCAGCCGACTCGGGACAGGGGAATCGGGCACCATATATTTT.

CDR3 loop: CASITSDSRQPNGYTF. For the CDR3, the DNA is TGTGCCAGCATCACCTCTGACAGCCGACAACCTAATGGCTACACCTTC. The rearrangement links TRBV25-1 to TRBJ1-2; a possible D gene is TRBD1 (5 bases). The CDR3 extends over 16 amino acids. V lost 7 bases, J lost 6 bases, and 24 bases lay in between. Germline CDR1 and CDR2: MGHDK and SYGVNS.

There are many counts of this clone. The chain joins TRBV10-1 to TRBJ2-3; weak D call: TRBD2 (7 bases). Between the trimmed V and J ends, which lost 4 bases and 1 base, there was a span of 12 bases. This CDR3 comprises 15 residues. The germline V gene encodes CDR1 WNHNN and CDR2 SYGVQD (reference sequence). The CDR3 DNA follows: TGCGCCAGCAGTGCTGGGGGGGCGGGCACAGATACGCAGTATTTT. This codes for CASSAGGAGTDTQYF.